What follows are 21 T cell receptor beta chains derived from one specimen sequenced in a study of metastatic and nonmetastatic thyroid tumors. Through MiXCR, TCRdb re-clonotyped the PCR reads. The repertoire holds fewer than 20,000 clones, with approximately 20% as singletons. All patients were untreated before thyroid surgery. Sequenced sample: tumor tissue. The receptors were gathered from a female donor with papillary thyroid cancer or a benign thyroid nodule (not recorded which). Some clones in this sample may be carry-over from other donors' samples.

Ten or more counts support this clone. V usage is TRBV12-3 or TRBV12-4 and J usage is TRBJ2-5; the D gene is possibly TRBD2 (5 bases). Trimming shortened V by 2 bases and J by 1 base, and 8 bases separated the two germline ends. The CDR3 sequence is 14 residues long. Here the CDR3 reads CASSLPDSQETQYF. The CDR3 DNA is TGTGCCAGCAGTTTACCGGACTCCCAAGAGACCCAGTACTTC.

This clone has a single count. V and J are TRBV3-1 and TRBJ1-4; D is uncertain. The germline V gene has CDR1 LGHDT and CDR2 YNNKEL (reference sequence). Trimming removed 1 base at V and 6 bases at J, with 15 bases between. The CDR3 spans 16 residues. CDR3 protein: CASSQGLWFGDEKLFF. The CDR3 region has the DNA TGTGCCAGCAGCCAAGGCCTCTGGTTCGGGGATGAAAAACTGTTTTTT.

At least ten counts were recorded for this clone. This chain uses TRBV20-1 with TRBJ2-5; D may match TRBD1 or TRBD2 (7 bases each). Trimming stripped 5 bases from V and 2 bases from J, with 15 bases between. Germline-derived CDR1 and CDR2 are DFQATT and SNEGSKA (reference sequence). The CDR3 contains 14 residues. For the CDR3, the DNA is TGCAGTGCTGCCCAGGGGGGGACACAAGAGACCCAGTACTTC. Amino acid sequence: CSAAQGGTQETQYF.

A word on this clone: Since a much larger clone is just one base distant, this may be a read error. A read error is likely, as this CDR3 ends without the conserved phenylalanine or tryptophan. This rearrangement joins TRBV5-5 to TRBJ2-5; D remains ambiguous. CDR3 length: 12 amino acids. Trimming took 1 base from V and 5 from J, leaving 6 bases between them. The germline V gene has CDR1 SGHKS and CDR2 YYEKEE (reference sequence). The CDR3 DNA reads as TGTGCCAGCAGCTTGATGTTGGAGACCCAGTACTCC. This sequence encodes CASSLMLETQYS.

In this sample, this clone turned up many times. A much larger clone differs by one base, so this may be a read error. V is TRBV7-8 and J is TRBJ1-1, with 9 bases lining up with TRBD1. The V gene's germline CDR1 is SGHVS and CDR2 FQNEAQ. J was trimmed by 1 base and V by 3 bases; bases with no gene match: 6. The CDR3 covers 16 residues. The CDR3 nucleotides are TGTGCCAGCAGCTTGGGGACAGGGACTTCGAACACTGAAGCTTTCTTT. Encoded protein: CASSLGTGTSNTEAFF. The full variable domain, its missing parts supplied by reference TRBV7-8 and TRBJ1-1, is GAGVSQSPRYKVAKRGQDVALRCDPISGHVSLFWYQQALGQGPEFLTYFQNEAQLDKSGLPSDRFFAERPEGSVSTLKIQRTQQEDSAVYLCASSLGTGTSNTEAFFGQGTRLTVV.

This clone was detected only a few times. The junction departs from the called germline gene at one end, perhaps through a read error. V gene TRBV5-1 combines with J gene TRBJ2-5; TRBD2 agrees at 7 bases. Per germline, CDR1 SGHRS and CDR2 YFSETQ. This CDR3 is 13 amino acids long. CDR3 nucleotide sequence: TGCGCCAGCGGCTTGGGGGGGGAAGAGACCCAGTACTTC. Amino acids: CASGLGGEETQYF.

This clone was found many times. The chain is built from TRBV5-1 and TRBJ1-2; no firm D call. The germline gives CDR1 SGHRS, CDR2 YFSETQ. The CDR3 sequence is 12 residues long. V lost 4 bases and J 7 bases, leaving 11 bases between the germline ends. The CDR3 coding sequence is TGCGCCAGCAGCCAAGGCCTCAGTGGCTACACCTTC. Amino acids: CASSQGLSGYTF. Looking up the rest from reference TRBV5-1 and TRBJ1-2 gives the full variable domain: KAGVTQTPRYLIKTRGQQVTLSCSPISGHRSVSWYQQTPGQGLQFLFEYFSETQRNKGNFPGRFSGRQFSNSRSEMNVSTLELGDSALYLCASSQGLSGYTFGSGTRLTVV.

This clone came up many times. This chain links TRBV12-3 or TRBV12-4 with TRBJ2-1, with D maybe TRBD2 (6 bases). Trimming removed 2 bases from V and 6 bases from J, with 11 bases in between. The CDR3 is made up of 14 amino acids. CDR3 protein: CASSLTSSGNEQFF. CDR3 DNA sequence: TGTGCCAGCAGTTTAACTAGCTCGGGCAATGAGCAGTTCTTC.

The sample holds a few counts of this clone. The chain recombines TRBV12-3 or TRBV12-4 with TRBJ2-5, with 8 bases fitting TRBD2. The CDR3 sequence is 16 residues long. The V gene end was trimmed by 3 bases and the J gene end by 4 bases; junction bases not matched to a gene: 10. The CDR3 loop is CASSFRGLVFGETQYF. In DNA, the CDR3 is TGTGCCAGCAGTTTTCGGGGACTAGTCTTCGGAGAGACCCAGTACTTC.

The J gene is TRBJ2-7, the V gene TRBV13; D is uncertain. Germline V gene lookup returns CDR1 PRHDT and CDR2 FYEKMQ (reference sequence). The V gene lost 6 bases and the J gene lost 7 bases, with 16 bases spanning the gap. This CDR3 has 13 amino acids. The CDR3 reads CASSDTVGSEQYF. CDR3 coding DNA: TGTGCCAGCAGTGATACAGTGGGGTCAGAGCAGTACTTC.

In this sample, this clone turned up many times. CDR3 coding DNA: TGCGCCAGCAGCCAAGACCCTCGACAGCCCGTCTATGGCTACACCTTC. Residues: CASSQDPRQPVYGYTF. J is TRBJ1-2 and V is TRBV4-1, with D possibly being TRBD1 (5 bases). Germline CDR1 MGHRA, CDR2 YSYEKL. Trimming left V 0 bases short and J 4 bases short, with 15 bases between. The CDR3 is 16 residues long.

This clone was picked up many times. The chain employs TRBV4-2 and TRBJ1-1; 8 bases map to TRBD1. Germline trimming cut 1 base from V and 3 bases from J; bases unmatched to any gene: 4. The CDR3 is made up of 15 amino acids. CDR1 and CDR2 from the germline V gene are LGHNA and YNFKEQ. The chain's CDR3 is CASSQVSGQDTEAFF. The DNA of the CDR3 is TGTGCCAGCAGCCAAGTGTCGGGACAGGACACTGAAGCTTTCTTT.

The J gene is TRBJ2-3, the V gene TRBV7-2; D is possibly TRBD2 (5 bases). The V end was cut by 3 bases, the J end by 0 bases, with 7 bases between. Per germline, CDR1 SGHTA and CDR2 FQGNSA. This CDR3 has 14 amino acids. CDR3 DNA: TGTGCCAGCAGCTTCGGACTTAGCACAGATACGCAGTATTTT. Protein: CASSFGLSTDTQYF.

CDR3 region: CASSIGQGVTYEQYF. The CDR3 nucleotides are TGTGCCAGTAGTATAGGACAGGGTGTTACCTACGAGCAGTACTTC. The chain combines TRBV19 with TRBJ2-7, with 7 bases lining up with TRBD1. The V gene's germline CDR1 is LNHDA and CDR2 SQIVND (reference sequence). V lost 1 base, J lost 2 bases, and 5 bases stayed unmatched. The CDR3 has 15 amino acids. Full variable domain (rest looked up from reference TRBV19 and TRBJ2-7): DGGITQSPKYLFRKEGQNVTLSCEQNLNHDAMYWYRQDPGQGLRLIYYSQIVNDFQKGDIAEGYSVSREKKESFPLTVTSAQKNPTAFYLCASSIGQGVTYEQYFGPGTRLTVT.

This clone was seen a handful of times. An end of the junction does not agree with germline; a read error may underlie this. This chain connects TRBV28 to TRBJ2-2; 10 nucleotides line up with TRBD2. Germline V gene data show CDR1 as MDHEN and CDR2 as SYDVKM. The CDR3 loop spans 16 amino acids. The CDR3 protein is CASSPGLADVTWDLFF. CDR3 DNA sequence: TGTGCCAGCAGTCCTGGACTAGCGGATGTCACCTGGGATCTGTTTTTT.

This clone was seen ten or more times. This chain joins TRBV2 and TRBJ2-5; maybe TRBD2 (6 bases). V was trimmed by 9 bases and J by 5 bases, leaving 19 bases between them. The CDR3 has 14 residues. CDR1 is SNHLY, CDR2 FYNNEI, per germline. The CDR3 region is CASLRWEDGETQYF. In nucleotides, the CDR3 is TGTGCCAGTTTGCGGTGGGAGGATGGGGAGACCCAGTACTTC.

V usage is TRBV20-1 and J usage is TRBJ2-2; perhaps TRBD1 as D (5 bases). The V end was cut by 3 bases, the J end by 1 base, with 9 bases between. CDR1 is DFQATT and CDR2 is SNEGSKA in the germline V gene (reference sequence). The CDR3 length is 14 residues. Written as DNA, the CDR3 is TGCAGTGCTAGGCGGCAGGGGAACACCGGGGAGCTGTTTTTT. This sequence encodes CSARRQGNTGELFF.

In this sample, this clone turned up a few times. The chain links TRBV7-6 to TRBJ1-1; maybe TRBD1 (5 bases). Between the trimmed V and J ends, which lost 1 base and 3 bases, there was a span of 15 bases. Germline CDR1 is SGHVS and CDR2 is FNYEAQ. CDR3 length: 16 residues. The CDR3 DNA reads TGTGCCAGCAGCTTAGGCGGGGGTATGAGGTACACTGAAGCTTTCTTT. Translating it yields CASSLGGGMRYTEAFF.

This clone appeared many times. The CDR3 nucleotides read TGTGCCACCAGTGATTTGGGGGGGACAGGGATCTACAATGAGCAGTTCTTC. Amino acid sequence: CATSDLGGTGIYNEQFF. This chain uses TRBV24-1 with TRBJ2-1; 9 positions match TRBD1. The germline gives CDR1 KGHDR, CDR2 SFDVKD. The CDR3 sequence is 17 residues long. V was clipped by 0 bases and J by 3 bases; unmatched bases: 5.

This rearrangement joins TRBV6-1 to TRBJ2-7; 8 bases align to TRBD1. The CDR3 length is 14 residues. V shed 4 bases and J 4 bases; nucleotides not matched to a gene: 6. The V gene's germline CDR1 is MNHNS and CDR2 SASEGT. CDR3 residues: CASSVGRGQYEQYF. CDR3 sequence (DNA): TGTGCCAGCAGTGTGGGCAGGGGGCAGTACGAGCAGTACTTC.

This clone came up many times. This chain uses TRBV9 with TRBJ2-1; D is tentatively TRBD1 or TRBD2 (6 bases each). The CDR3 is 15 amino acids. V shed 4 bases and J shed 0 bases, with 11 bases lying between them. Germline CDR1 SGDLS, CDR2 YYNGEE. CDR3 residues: CASSPGASSYNEQFF. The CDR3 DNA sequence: TGTGCCAGCAGCCCGGGGGCCAGCTCCTACAATGAGCAGTTCTTC. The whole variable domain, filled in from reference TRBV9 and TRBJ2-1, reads DSGVTQTPKHLITATGQRVTLRCSPRSGDLSVYWYQQSLDQGLQFLIQYYNGEERAKGNILERFSAQQFPDLHSELNLSSLELGDSALYFCASSPGASSYNEQFFGPGTRLTVL.